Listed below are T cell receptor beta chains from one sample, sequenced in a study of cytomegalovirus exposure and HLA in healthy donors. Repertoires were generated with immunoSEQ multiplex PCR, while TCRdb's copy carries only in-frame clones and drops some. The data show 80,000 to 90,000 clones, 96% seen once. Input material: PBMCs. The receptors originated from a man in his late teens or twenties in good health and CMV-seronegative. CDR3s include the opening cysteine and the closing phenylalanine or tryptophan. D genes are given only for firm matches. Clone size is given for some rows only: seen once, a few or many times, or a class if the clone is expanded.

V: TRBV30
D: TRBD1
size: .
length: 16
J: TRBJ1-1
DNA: TGTGCCTGGATTATAGGACAGGGAAGGTTGGGCACTGAAGCTTTCTTT
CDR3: CAWIIGQGRLGTEAFF

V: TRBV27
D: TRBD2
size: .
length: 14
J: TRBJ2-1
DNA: TGTGCCAGCAGAAAACTAGCGGGAACGAATGAGCAGTTCTTC
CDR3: CASRKLAGTNEQFF

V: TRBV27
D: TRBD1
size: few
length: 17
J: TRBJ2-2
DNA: TGTGCCAGCAGTCCCTTTAGGGGGCCTAGGGTTCCCGGGGAGCTGTTTTTT
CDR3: CASSPFRGPRVPGELFF

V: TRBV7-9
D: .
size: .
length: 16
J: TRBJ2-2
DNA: TGTGCCAGCACCGCGCGCGTGGCGGTTAACACCGGGGAGCTGTTTTTT
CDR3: CASTARVAVNTGELFF

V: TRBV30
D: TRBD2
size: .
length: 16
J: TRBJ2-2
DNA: TGTGCCGGACCCTTAGTGGCGGGAGGGCCACCCGGGGAGCTGTTTTTT
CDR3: CAGPLVAGGPPGELFF

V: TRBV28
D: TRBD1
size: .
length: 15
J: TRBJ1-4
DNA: TGTGCCAGCAGGTCGCAGGGGGCGTGGATTGAAAAACTGTTTTTT
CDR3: CASRSQGAWIEKLFF

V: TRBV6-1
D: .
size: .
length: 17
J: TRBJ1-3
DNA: TGTGCCAGCAGTGGGACTCGATTTTTTGGGTCCGAGGACACCATATATTTT
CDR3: CASSGTRFFGSEDTIYF

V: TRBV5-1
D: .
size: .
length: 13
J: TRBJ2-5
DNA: TGCGCCAGCAGCTTGGATCCGCAAGAGACCCAGTACTTC
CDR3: CASSLDPQETQYF

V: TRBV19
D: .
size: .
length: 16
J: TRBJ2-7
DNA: TGTGCCAGTAGTACCGTGGCCCTGACAAATTACTACGAGCAGTACTTC
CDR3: CASSTVALTNYYEQYF

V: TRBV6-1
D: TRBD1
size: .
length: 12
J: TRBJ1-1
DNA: TGTGCCAACCGGGACAGGGGGACTGAAGCTTTCTTT
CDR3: CANRDRGTEAFF

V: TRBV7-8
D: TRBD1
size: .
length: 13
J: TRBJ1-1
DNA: TGTGCCAGCAGCCCTCGGACAGGGAGGGAAGCTTTCTTT
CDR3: CASSPRTGREAFF

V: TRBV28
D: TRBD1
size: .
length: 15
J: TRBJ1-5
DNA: TGTGCCAGCAGCCAAGGGACAGGGAGTCCCCAGCCCCAGCATTTT
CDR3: CASSQGTGSPQPQHF

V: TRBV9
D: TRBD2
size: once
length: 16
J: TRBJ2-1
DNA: TGTGCCAGCAGCGTAGGCTCAGCGGGAGGGTACAATGAGCAGTTCTTC
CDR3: CASSVGSAGGYNEQFF

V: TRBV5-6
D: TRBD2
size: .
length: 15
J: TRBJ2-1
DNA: TGTGCCAGCAGCTTGATGGCGGGAGTCTACAATGAGCAGTTCTTC
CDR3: CASSLMAGVYNEQFF

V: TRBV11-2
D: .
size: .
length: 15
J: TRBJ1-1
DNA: TGTGCCAGCAGCTTTAGCCGGACAGCAAACACTGAAGCTTTCTTT
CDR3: CASSFSRTANTEAFF

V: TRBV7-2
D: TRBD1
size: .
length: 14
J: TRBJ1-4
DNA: TGTGCCAGCAGCCCTAGACAGGGGGATGAAAAACTGTTTTTT
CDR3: CASSPRQGDEKLFF

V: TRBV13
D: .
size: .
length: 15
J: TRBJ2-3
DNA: TGTGCCAGCAGCTTAGAATCCAGCGCGTCAGATACGCAGTATTTT
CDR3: CASSLESSASDTQYF

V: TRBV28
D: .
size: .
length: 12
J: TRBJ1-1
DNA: TGTGCCACACACAAGGGGGGGACTGAAGCTTTCTTT
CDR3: CATHKGGTEAFF

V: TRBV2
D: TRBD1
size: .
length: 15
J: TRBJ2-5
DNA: TGTGCCAGCAGTGGCCCGGGACAGGGAGTAGAGACCCAGTACTTC
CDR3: CASSGPGQGVETQYF

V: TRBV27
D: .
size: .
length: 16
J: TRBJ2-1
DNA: TGTGCCAGCACTAAAGTACCGGTCGGCACAGACAATGAGCAGTTCTTC
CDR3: CASTKVPVGTDNEQFF

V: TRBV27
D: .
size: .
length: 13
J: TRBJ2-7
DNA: TGTGCCAGCAGTCCGGGTTCGGCCTACGAGCAGTACTTC
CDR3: CASSPGSAYEQYF

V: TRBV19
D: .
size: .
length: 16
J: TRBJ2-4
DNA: TGTGCCAGTACCCTAGGGGCGGATCTAGCCAAAAACATTCAGTACTTC
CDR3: CASTLGADLAKNIQYF

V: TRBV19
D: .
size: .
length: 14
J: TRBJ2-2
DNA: TGTGCCAGTAGTATAATGCCCGGTACCGGGGAGCTGTTTTTT
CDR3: CASSIMPGTGELFF

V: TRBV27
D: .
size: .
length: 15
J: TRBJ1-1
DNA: TGTGCCAGCAGCTATGATTACAGGGCTGGGACTGAAGCTTTCTTT
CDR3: CASSYDYRAGTEAFF

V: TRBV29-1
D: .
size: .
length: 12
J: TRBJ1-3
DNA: TGCAGCGTTGTCATCTCTGGAAACACCATATATTTT
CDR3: CSVVISGNTIYF

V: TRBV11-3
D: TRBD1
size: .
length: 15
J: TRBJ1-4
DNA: TGTGCCAGCAGCTTAGAACAGGGGCAATGCGAAAAACTGTTTTTT
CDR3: CASSLEQGQCEKLFF

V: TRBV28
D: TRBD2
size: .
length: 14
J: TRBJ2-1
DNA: TGTGCCAGCAGTGGGACTATCGAAATAAATGAGCAGTTCTTC
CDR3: CASSGTIEINEQFF

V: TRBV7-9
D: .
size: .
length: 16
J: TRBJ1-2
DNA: TGTGCCAGCAGCCTTACTTACGACAGAGTCGACTATGGCTACACCTTC
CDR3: CASSLTYDRVDYGYTF

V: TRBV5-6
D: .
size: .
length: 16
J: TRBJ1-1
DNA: TGTGCCAGCAGCTTGGTGGCAGGGGCTTGGGACACTGAAGCTTTCTTT
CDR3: CASSLVAGAWDTEAFF

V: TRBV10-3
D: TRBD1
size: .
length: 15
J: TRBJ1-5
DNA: TGTGCCATCAGTGAATTCGACAGGGCCCCCCAGCCCCAGCATTTT
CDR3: CAISEFDRAPQPQHF

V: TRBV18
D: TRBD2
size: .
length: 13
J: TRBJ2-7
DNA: TGTGCCAGCAGGGAGGGGATCGGCTACGAGCAGTACTTC
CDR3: CASREGIGYEQYF

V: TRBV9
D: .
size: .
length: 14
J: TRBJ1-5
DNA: TGTGCCAGCAGCGTAGGTAAGCAAGATCAGCCCCAGCATTTT
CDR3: CASSVGKQDQPQHF

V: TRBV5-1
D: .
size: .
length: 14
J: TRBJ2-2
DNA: TGCGCCAGCAGATATCAGGGGGAGGCCGGGGAGCTGTTTTTT
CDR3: CASRYQGEAGELFF

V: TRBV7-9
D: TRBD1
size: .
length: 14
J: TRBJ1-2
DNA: TGTGCCAGCAGCCCACGGACAGGGGAATCTGGCTACACCTTC
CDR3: CASSPRTGESGYTF

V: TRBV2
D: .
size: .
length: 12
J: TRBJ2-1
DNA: TGTGCCACTTGGGGGGCCTACAATGAGCAGTTCTTC
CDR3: CATWGAYNEQFF

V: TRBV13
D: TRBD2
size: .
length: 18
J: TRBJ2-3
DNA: TGTGCCAGCAGCTTACGTCCTCAGCTAGCGGGAGCGGCAGATACGCAGTATTTT
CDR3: CASSLRPQLAGAADTQYF

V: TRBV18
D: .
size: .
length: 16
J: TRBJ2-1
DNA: TGTGCCAGCTCACTGGCGGGACAGCTATCCTACAATGAGCAGTTCTTC
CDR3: CASSLAGQLSYNEQFF

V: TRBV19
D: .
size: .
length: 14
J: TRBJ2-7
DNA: TGTGCCAGTAGTTGGGAGATCCGCTCCTACGAGCAGTACTTC
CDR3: CASSWEIRSYEQYF

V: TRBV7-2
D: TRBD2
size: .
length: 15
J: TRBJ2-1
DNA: TGTGCCAGCAGCTTAACTAGCGGAGTTTACAATGAGCAGTTCTTC
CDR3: CASSLTSGVYNEQFF

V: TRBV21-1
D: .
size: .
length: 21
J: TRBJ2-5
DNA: TGTGCCAGCAGCAAAGACGTCGGAAATTATGTCGGACAGCGCCAACAAGAGACCCAGTACTTC
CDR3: CASSKDVGNYVGQRQQETQYF

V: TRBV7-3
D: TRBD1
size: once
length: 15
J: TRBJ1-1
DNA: TGTGCCAGCAGCTTCGGGACAGGGGATTACACTGAAGCTTTCTTT
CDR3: CASSFGTGDYTEAFF